Following are 8 T cell receptor beta chains from one sample sequenced in a study of blood T cell repertoires in COVID-19. Profiled with immunoSEQ multiplex PCR; TCRdb holds only in-frame clones, not every one. The data hold 270,000 or so clones, with around four fifths observed a single time. Sequenced input: peripheral blood. Receptor source: a woman aged 45-65 years who had recovered from COVID-19.

The rearrangement joins TRBV5-1 to TRBJ2-7; 8 bases fit TRBD2. Germline V gives CDR1 SGHRS, CDR2 YFSETQ. Trimming at V came to 1 base and at J to 5 bases, leaving 5 bases not matched to a gene. The CDR3 is made up of 14 amino acids. The CDR3 sequence is CASSLRLAGNEQYF. The CDR3 DNA reads TGCGCCAGCAGCTTGCGGCTAGCGGGCAACGAGCAGTACTTC.

This clone was picked up one time. The gene calls are TRBV5-1 and TRBJ1-6, with TRBD1 matching over 10 bases. Trimming took 4 bases from V and 5 from J; bases not matched to a gene: 6. This CDR3 comprises 16 residues. CDR1 SGHRS and CDR2 YFSETQ come from the germline V gene. The CDR3 is CASSIGTGADNSPLHF. In nucleotides, the CDR3 is TGCGCCAGCAGCATAGGGACAGGGGCGGATAATTCACCCCTCCACTTT.

The chain carries TRBV4-2 and TRBJ1-6; TRBD1 matches 11 bases. CDR1 and CDR2 from the germline V gene are LGHNA and YNFKEQ. Trimming cost V 4 bases and J 8 bases; bases outside gene matches: 4. The length of the CDR3 is 15 residues. CDR3 sequence (DNA): TGTGCCAGCAGCCGTGGACAGGGGGCTGATTCACCCCTCCACTTT. Protein: CASSRGQGADSPLHF.

With respect to this clone: Other DNA sequences in this specimen translate into the identical CDR3. The genes are TRBV11-2 and TRBJ2-6; 7 bases match TRBD2. Germline V lookup: CDR1 SGHAT, CDR2 FQNNGV. CDR3 size: 15 residues. The trim removed 5 bases at V and 0 bases at J, leaving 1 base unmatched. The CDR3 DNA is TGTGCCAGCAGCCCGGGGGGCTCTGGGGCCAACGTCCTGACTTTC. This sequence encodes CASSPGGSGANVLTF.

In its sample, this clone was seen a few times. This rearrangement joins TRBV19 to TRBJ2-7; 10 bases align to TRBD1. CDR1 and CDR2 (germline): LNHDA, SQIVND (reference sequence). The V gene end was trimmed by 5 bases and the J gene end by 6 bases; junction bases not matched to a gene: 7. The CDR3 extends over 14 amino acids. This CDR3 reads CASSGSGQGGEQYF. CDR3 DNA: TGTGCCAGTAGTGGATCCGGACAGGGGGGCGAGCAGTACTTC.

The V gene is TRBV6-5, the J gene TRBJ1-2; no reliable D call. Germline V gives CDR1 MNHEY, CDR2 SVGAGI. This CDR3 is built from 15 residues. The ends were cut back, 0 bases at V and 0 bases at J, with 8 bases in the middle. The CDR3 reads CASSYSAGANYGYTF. The CDR3 nucleotides read TGTGCCAGCAGTTACTCGGCCGGGGCTAACTATGGCTACACCTTC.

The CDR3 bases are TGTGCCAGCAGCTTAGGTCGGGGGAACAATGAGCAGTTCTTC. Translation gives CASSLGRGNNEQFF. The genes are TRBV7-2 and TRBJ2-1; D is perhaps TRBD2 (6 bases). V shed 1 base and J shed 5 bases, with 9 bases lying between them. CDR3 length: 14 amino acids. The germline V gene has CDR1 SGHTA and CDR2 FQGNSA.

The chain has TRBV28 and TRBJ2-1; TRBD2 agrees at 12 bases. The CDR3 contains 15 residues. Germline V gene lookup returns CDR1 MDHEN and CDR2 SYDVKM. V lost 8 bases, J lost 0 bases, and 2 bases stayed unmatched. CDR3 sequence: CASASGGASYNEQFF. CDR3 sequence (DNA): TGTGCCAGCGCTAGCGGGGGGGCCTCCTACAATGAGCAGTTCTTC. Full variable domain (rest looked up from reference TRBV28 and TRBJ2-1): DVKVTQSSRYLVKRTGEKVFLECVQDMDHENMFWYRQDPGLGLRLIYFSYDVKMKEKGDIPEGYSVSREKKERFSLILESASTNQTSMYLCASASGGASYNEQFFGPGTRLTVL.